This T cell receptor beta chain was profiled in a study of technical replicates of blood from a handful of donors. The data were produced by immunoSEQ multiplex PCR, yet TCRdb's version contains in-frame clones alone and is incomplete. Of around 83,000 clones in the sample, around 94% are singletons; the top ten hold 0.2% to 0.3%. This CDR3 contains 16 residues. With 7 bases removed from V and 0 bases from J, the gap between germline ends came to 19 bases. Germline CDR1 and CDR2: LNHDA and SQIVND (reference sequence). This rearrangement joins TRBV19 to TRBJ2-7, with D unclear. The receptor's source is a human donor in good health. Sequenced sample: T cells isolated from PBMCs. The CDR3 DNA follows: TGTGCCAGTAAGGCAGCCGGTGTCGCTAGCTCCTACGAGCAGTACTTC. It translates to CASKAAGVASSYEQYF.